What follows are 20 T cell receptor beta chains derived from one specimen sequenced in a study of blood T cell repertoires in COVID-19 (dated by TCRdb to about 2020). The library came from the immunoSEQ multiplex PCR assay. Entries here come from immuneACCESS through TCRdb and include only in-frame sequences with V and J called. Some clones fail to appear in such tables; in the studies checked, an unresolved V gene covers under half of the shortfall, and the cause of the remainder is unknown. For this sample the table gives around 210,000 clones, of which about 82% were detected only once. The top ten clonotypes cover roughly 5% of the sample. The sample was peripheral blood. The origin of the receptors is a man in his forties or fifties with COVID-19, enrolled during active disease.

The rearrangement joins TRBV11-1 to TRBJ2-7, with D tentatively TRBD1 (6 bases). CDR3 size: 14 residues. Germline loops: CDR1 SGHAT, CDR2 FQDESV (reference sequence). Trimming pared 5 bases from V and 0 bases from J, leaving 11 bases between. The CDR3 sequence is CASSPYRDSYEQYF. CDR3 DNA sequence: TGTGCCAGCAGCCCCTACAGGGACTCCTACGAGCAGTACTTC.

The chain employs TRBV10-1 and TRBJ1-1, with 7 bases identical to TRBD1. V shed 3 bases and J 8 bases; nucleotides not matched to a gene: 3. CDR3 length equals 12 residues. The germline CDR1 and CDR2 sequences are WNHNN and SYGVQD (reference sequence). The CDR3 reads CASSDPGQEAFF. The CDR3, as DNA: TGCGCCAGCAGTGACCCGGGACAGGAAGCTTTCTTT.

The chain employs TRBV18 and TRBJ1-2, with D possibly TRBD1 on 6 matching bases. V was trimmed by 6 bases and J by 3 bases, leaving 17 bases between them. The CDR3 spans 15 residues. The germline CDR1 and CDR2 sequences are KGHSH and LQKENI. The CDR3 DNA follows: TGTGCCAGCTCGGCTAACAGGGATCTTCACTATGGCTACACCTTC. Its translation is CASSANRDLHYGYTF.

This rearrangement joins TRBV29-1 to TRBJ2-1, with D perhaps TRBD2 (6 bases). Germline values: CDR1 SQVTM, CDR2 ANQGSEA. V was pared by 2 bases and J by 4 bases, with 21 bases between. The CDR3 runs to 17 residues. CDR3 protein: CSVELGKLALRYNEQFF. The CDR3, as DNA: TGCAGCGTTGAACTGGGGAAACTAGCCCTGCGATACAATGAGCAGTTCTTC.

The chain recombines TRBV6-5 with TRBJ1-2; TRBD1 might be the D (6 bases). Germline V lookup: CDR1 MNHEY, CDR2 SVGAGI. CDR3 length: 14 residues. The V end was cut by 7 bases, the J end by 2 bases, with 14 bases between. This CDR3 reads CASTSQGANYGYTF. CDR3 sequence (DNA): TGTGCCAGCACCTCACAGGGCGCGAACTATGGCTACACCTTC.

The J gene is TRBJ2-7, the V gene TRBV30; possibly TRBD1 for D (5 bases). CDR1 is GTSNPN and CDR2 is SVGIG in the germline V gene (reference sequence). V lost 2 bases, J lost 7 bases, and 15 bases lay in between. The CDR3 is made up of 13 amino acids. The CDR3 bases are TGTGCCTGGAGTACCCGGACAAGAACGGAGCAGTACTTC. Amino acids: CAWSTRTRTEQYF.

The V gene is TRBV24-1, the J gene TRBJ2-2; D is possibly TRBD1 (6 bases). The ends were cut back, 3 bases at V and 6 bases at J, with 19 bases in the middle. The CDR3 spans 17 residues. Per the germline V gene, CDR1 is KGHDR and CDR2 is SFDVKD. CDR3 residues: CATSDPQGGSGSGELFF. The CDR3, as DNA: TGTGCCACCAGTGATCCCCAAGGGGGATCTGGATCCGGGGAGCTGTTTTTT.

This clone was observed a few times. The CDR3 bases are TGTGCCACCAGCAGAGATCAGGGGCTGGGCACCGGGGAGCTGTTTTTT. It codes for CATSRDQGLGTGELFF. The J gene is TRBJ2-2, the V gene TRBV15, with a possible D match to TRBD1 (6 bases). The CDR3 length is 16 residues. In germline, CDR1 is LNHNV, CDR2 YYDKDF (reference sequence). Trimming stripped 0 bases from V and 4 bases from J, with 12 bases between.

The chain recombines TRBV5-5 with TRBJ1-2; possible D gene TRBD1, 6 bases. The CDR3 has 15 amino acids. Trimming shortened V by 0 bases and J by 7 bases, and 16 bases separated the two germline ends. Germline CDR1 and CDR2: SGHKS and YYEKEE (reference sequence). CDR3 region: CASSLDWAGALGYTF. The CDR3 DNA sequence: TGTGCCAGCAGCTTGGATTGGGCGGGGGCCCTTGGCTACACCTTC.

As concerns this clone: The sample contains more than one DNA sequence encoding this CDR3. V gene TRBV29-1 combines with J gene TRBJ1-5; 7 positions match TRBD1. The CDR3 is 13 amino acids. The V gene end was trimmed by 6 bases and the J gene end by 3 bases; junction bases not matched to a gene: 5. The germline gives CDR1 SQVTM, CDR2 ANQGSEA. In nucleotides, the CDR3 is TGCAGCGTGGTAACAGGGGTCAATCAGCCCCAGCATTTT. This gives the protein CSVVTGVNQPQHF.

The CDR3 spells CASSTRTGPNTEAFF. The CDR3 bases are TGTGCCAGTAGTACCCGGACAGGGCCCAACACTGAAGCTTTCTTT. V gene TRBV19 combines with J gene TRBJ1-1, with 8 bases lining up with TRBD1. This CDR3 contains 15 residues. The junction had 6 bases not matched to a gene; V was cut back by 4 bases and J by 2 bases. Germline V CDR1 and CDR2: LNHDA, SQIVND (reference sequence).

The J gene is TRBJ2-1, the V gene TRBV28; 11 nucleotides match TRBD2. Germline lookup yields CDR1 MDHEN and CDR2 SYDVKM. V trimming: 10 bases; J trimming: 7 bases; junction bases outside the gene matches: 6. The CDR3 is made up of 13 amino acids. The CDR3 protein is CATLTSGENEQFF. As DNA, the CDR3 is TGTGCCACCTTGACTAGCGGGGAGAATGAGCAGTTCTTC.

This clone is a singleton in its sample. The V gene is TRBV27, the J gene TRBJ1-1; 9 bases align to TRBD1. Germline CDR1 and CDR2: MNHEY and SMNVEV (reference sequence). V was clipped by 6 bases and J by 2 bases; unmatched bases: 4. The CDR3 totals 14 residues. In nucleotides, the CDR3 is TGTGCCAGCAGCATGGGACAGGGAAACACTGAAGCTTTCTTT. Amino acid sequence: CASSMGQGNTEAFF.

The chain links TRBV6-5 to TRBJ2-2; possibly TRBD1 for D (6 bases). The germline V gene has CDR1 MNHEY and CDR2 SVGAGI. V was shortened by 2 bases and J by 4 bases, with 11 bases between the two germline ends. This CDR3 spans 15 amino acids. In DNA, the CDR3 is TGTGCCAGCAGTTACACGGGACATCTCACCGGGGAGCTGTTTTTT. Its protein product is CASSYTGHLTGELFF.

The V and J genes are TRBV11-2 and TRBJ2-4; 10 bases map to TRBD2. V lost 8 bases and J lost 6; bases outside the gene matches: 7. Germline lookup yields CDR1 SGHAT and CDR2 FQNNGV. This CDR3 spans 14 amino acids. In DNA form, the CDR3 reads TGTGCCAGCGAGGAGCGGGGGGGGACAAACATTCAGTACTTC. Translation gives CASEERGGTNIQYF.

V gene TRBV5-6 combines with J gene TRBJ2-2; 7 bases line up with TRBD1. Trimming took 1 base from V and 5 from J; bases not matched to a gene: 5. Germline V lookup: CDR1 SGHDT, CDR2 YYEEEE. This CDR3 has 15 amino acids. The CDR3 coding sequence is TGTGCCAGCAGCTTGCGACAGGGTGGTACCGGGGAGCTGTTTTTT. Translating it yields CASSLRQGGTGELFF.

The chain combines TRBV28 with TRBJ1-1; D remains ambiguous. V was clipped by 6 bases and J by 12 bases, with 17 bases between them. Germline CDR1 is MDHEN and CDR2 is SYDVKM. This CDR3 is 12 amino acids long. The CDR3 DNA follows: TGTGCCAGCAGCTTCGCGAGGGTAGAAACTTTCTTT. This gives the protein CASSFARVETFF.

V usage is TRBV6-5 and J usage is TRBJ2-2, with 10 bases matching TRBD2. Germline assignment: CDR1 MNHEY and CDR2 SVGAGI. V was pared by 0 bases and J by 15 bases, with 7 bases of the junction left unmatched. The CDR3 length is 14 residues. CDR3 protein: CASSYSTSGLKLFF. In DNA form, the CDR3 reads TGTGCCAGCAGTTACTCGACTAGCGGGCTAAAGTTGTTTTTT.

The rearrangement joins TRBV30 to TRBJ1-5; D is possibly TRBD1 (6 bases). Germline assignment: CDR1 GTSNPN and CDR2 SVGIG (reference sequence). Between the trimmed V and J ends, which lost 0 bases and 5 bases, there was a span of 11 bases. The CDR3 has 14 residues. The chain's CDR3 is CAWSVKGGHQPQHF. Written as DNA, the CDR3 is TGTGCCTGGAGTGTAAAGGGGGGGCATCAGCCCCAGCATTTT.

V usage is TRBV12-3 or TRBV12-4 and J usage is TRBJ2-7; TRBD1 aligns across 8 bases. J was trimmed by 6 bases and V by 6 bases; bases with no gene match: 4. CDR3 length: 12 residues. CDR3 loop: CASRKGTGEQYF. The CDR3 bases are TGTGCCAGCAGAAAAGGGACAGGCGAGCAGTACTTC.